This T cell receptor beta chain was documented in a study of spatial heterogeneity in lung cancer. TCRdb re-called the 5' RACE reads with MiXCR, one entry per CDR3 protein. Of more than 30,000 distinct CDR3 sequences listed, roughly 5.4% are singletons. Time point described: sample taken at primary tumor resection. This clonotype was detected ten times or more. CDR1 and CDR2 from the germline V gene are LNHDA and SQIVND (reference sequence). V lost 5 bases, J lost 1 base, and 6 bases lay in between. This CDR3 is built from 14 residues. The chain carries TRBV19 and TRBJ2-6, with unresolved D. Source: PBMCs, taken at surgery. The source is a female donor with early-stage non-small cell lung cancer. CDR3 sequence (DNA): TGTGCCAGTAGTGCATATTCTGGGGCCAACGTCCTGACTTTC. Translating gives CASSAYSGANVLTF. The whole variable domain, remainder taken from reference TRBV19 and TRBJ2-6, is DGGITQSPKYLFRKEGQNVTLSCEQNLNHDAMYWYRQDPGQGLRLIYYSQIVNDFQKGDIAEGYSVSREKKESFPLTVTSAQKNPTAFYLCASSAYSGANVLTFGAGSRLTVL.